Listed below are T cell receptor beta chains from one sample, sequenced in a study of early T cells in non-severe SARS-CoV-2 infection. TCRdb redid the calling of the 5' RACE reads with MiXCR, one entry per CDR3 protein. The sample holds about 64,000 distinct CDR3 sequences, 4.9% seen once. Sequenced: whole blood. Every receptor here comes from an adult who was a healthcare worker with PCR-confirmed SARS-CoV-2 infection or an uninfected control (not recorded which). Both conserved end residues are part of each CDR3. The order of the fields is clone size, J gene, V gene, D gene, CDR3 protein, CDR3 DNA. D genes are given only for firm matches. The size field is filled for only some rows; it gives once, few, many or a size class.

many | TRBJ2-5 | TRBV6-5 | TRBD1 | CASSRKPGQGETQYF | TGTGCCAGCAGTCGTAAACCGGGACAGGGTGAGACCCAGTACTTC
many | TRBJ1-5 | TRBV20-1 | - | CSAVGPNNQPQHF | TGCAGTGCAGTGGGACCGAACAATCAGCCCCAGCATTTT
- | TRBJ2-7 | TRBV5-6 | - | CASSINSYEQYF | TGTGCCAGCAGCATAAACAGCTACGAGCAGTACTTC
- | TRBJ2-5 | TRBV7-2 | TRBD2 | CASSKMTSEGETQYF | TGTGCCAGCAGCAAGATGACTAGCGAGGGAGAGACCCAGTACTTC
many | TRBJ2-1 | TRBV12-3/TRBV12-4 | TRBD1 | CASNRGTGEQFF | TGTGCCAGCAACCGGGGGACAGGGGAGCAGTTCTTC
many | TRBJ2-5 | TRBV18 | - | CASSPSRLLQETQYF | TGTGCCAGCTCACCATCGCGGCTTCTTCAAGAGACCCAGTACTTC
many | TRBJ1-5 | TRBV4-2 | - | CASSPTGRGVGGNQPQHF | TGTGCCAGCAGCCCCACCGGTAGGGGGGTCGGAGGCAATCAGCCCCAGCATTTT
many | TRBJ2-3 | TRBV11-2 | - | CASSWSDTQYF | TGTGCCAGCAGCTGGTCGGATACGCAGTATTTT
few | TRBJ1-1 | TRBV27 | TRBD1 | CASSFLGTGKEAFF | TGTGCCAGCAGTTTCTTAGGGACAGGGAAAGAAGCTTTCTTT
- | TRBJ2-2 | TRBV15 | - | CATRTAGNTGELFF | TGTGCCACCAGAACCGCAGGGAACACCGGGGAGCTGTTTTTT
- | TRBJ2-2 | TRBV13 | - | CASSLEVQRTGELFF | TGTGCCAGCAGCTTAGAGGTGCAGAGGACCGGGGAGCTGTTTTTT
many | TRBJ2-3 | TRBV2 | TRBD2 | CASSRSGSRGGTDTQYF | TGTGCCAGCAGTCGTAGCGGGAGCCGAGGGGGCACAGATACGCAGTATTTT
many | TRBJ2-2 | TRBV10-3 | TRBD2 | CAIKGLAGGNAGELFF | TGTGCCATCAAAGGACTAGCGGGGGGAAATGCCGGGGAGCTGTTTTTT
- | TRBJ1-2 | TRBV30 | - | CAWSVHGNYGYTF | TGTGCCTGGAGTGTACACGGGAACTATGGCTACACCTTC
few | TRBJ2-3 | TRBV5-6 | TRBD1 | CASSRTGNTDTQYF | TGTGCCAGCAGCCGGACAGGAAATACAGATACGCAGTATTTT
many | TRBJ1-2 | TRBV7-9 | - | CASSWNRESGYTF | TGTGCCAGCAGCTGGAACAGGGAGAGCGGCTACACCTTC
many | TRBJ2-7 | TRBV7-2 | TRBD2 | CASSLVGLTLGYEQYF | TGTGCCAGCAGCTTAGTGGGACTAACCCTCGGTTACGAGCAGTACTTC